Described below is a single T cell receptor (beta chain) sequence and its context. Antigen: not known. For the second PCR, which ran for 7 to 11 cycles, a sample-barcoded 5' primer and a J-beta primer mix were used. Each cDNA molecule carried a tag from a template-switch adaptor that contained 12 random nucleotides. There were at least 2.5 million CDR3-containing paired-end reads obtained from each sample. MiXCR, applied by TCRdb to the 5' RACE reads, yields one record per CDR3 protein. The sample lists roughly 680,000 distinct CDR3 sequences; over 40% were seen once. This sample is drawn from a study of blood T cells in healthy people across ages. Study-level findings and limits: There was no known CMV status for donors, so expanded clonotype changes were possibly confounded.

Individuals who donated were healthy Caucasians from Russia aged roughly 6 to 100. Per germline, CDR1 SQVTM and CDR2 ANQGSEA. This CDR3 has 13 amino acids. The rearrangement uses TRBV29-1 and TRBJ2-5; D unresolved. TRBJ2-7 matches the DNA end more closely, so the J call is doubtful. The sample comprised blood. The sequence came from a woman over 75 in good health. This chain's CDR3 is CSVRRGPHYEQYF. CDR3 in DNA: TGCAGCGTCAGACGAGGACCCCACTACGAGCAGTACTTC.